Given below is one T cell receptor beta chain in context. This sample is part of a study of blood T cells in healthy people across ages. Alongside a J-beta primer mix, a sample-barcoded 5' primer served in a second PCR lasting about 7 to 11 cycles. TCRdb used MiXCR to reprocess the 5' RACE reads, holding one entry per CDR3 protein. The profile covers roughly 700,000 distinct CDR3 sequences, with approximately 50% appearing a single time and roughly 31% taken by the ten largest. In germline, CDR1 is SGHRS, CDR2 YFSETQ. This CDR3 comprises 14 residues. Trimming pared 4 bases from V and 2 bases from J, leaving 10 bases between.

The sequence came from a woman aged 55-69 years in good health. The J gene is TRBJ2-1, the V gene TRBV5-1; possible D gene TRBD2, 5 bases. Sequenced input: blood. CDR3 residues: CASSPLATYNEQFF. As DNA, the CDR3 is TGCGCCAGCAGCCCCCTAGCTACCTACAATGAGCAGTTCTTC.